This is a list of T cell receptor beta chains from one sample in a study of molecular identifiers for immune sequencing clone quantification. Via MiXCR, TCRdb re-called the PCR reads, giving one row per CDR3 protein. The table has 80,000 to 130,000 distinct CDR3 sequences, roughly a third seen once. The sample taken for sequencing was naive CD8+ T cells from blood, with Jurkat cell RNA spiked in. Source of these receptors: a human donor in good health. Some libraries in this study had Jurkat cell RNA spiked in. Each CDR3 is given with its conserved first and last residue. A D gene is named only where the DNA matches it firmly. Clone size is given for some rows only: seen once, a few or many times, or a class if the clone is expanded.

j_call	d_call	v_call	clone_size	cdr3_nt	cdr3_aa
TRBJ2-4	TRBD1	TRBV20-1	NA	TGCAGTGCTAGAAACCCGGACAGGGCGAACTTTCAGTACTTC	CSARNPDRANFQYF
TRBJ2-3	TRBD2	TRBV5-6	many	TGTGCCAGCAGCGGCCTAGCGGCTCAACTACAGCCCCCAGATACGCAGTATTTT	CASSGLAAQLQPPDTQYF
TRBJ1-1	NA	TRBV6-2/TRBV6-3	few	TGTGCCAGCAGCAGCTCCATTGACACTGAAGCTTTCTTT	CASSSSIDTEAFF
TRBJ2-3	TRBD1	TRBV2	NA	TGTGCCAGCAGTGAGCACGGCAGGGGGCAAGATACGCAGTATTTT	CASSEHGRGQDTQYF
TRBJ1-4	NA	TRBV2	few	TGTGCCAGCAGTGAGGCCGCTAATGAAAAACTGTTTTTT	CASSEAANEKLFF
TRBJ1-4	NA	TRBV7-8	few	TGTGCCAGCAGCTTGGAGCCAGATGCAACTAATGAAAAACTGTTTTTT	CASSLEPDATNEKLFF
TRBJ2-2	NA	TRBV12-3/TRBV12-4	few	TGTGCCAGCACGTCAACTTGGCCGGGGGGCGAGTCCAGTCGGGAGCTGTTTTTT	CASTSTWPGGESSRELFF
TRBJ2-3	NA	TRBV28	NA	TGTGCCAGCAGTTCTCCTAGGGCGGGAACAGATACGCAGTATTTT	CASSSPRAGTDTQYF
TRBJ2-3	NA	TRBV28	many	TGTGCCAGCAGTTTAGACACAGATACGCAGTATTTT	CASSLDTDTQYF
TRBJ1-4	NA	TRBV28	few	TGTGCCAGCAGCGGGGGTGCAACTAATGAAAAACTGTTTTTT	CASSGGATNEKLFF
TRBJ2-5	NA	TRBV13	many	TGTGCCAGCAGCTCGGCCTCCCTAGCGACCCAAGAGACCCAGTACTTC	CASSSASLATQETQYF
TRBJ2-3	TRBD2	TRBV28	many	TGTGCCAGCAGAGGACTAGCGGGACCAGATACGCAGTATTTT	CASRGLAGPDTQYF
TRBJ2-7	TRBD2	TRBV5-1	NA	TGCGCCAGCAGGGTGAAGATTAGCGGGCTCGAGACGTACGAGCAGTACTTC	CASRVKISGLETYEQYF
TRBJ2-3	TRBD2	TRBV19	many	TGTGCCAGTAGTCCCCTTGCGGGAGACACAGATACGCAGTATTTT	CASSPLAGDTDTQYF
TRBJ2-7	NA	TRBV10-3	few	TGTGCCATCAGTGGCTGGGAGGATCACTACGAGCAGTACTTC	CAISGWEDHYEQYF
TRBJ2-5	NA	TRBV11-2	NA	TGTGCCAGCAGCTCGGTTAGCGGCAACCAAGAGACCCAGTACTTC	CASSSVSGNQETQYF
TRBJ1-1	NA	TRBV20-1	NA	TGCAGTGCTAGGGTTGGCCCCGAAGCTAACTTT	CSARVGPEANF
TRBJ2-7	TRBD2	TRBV7-9	NA	TGTGCCAGCAGCTCCTCCTTGGCGGGAGGGTACGAGCAGTACTTC	CASSSSLAGGYEQYF
TRBJ1-1	NA	TRBV6-5	NA	TGTGCCAGCAGTTACTCGAACGTTGCAGTTGAAGCTTTCTTT	CASSYSNVAVEAFF
TRBJ2-3	NA	TRBV25-1	many	TGTGCCAGCAGTCGGGGGAGATTCGGGGATACGCAGTATTTT	CASSRGRFGDTQYF
TRBJ1-1	TRBD1	TRBV2	NA	TGTGCCAGCAGGGCAACCGGGACAGGGGTGGCTGAAGCTTTCTTT	CASRATGTGVAEAFF